Presented here are 21 T cell receptor beta chains from one specimen sequenced in a study of beta chain features in type 1 diabetes. The isolated RNA, all of it, was reverse transcribed, so expressed TCRB transcripts were what got sequenced. Profiling relied on immunoSEQ multiplex PCR, and the TCRdb table lists in-frame clones only, not all of them. The sample lists under 400,000 clones, over 10% seen once, with approximately 0.01% in the top ten. Study results and caveats: Moderate but significant shortening of TCRB CDR3s was recorded in all four CD4+ subsets from Type 1 diabetes patients.

No antigens are known for them. Sequencing was carried out using naive CD4+ T cells from blood. The receptors were gathered from a woman between 18 and 30 years old with type 1 diabetes.

This chain uses TRBV28 with TRBJ2-7; perhaps TRBD2 as D (6 bases). V gave up 3 bases and J gave up 6 bases, with 18 bases separating them. Per germline, CDR1 MDHEN and CDR2 SYDVKM. CDR3 length equals 15 residues. CDR3 loop: CASSFVRGFRSEQYF. The CDR3 DNA reads as TGTGCCAGCAGTTTCGTTCGGGGGTTTCGGTCCGAGCAGTACTTC.

CDR3: CASSESSGGPETQYF. CDR3 nucleotide sequence: TGCGCCAGCAGTGAGTCGAGCGGGGGGCCAGAGACCCAGTACTTC. The J gene is TRBJ2-5, the V gene TRBV10-2; 9 nucleotides align to TRBD2. Germline CDR1 and CDR2: WSHSY and SAAADI. Trimming at V came to 0 bases and at J to 4 bases, leaving 3 bases not matched to a gene. CDR3 size: 15 residues.

This clone was observed a few times. The rearrangement joins TRBV2 to TRBJ1-1, with D possibly TRBD1 on 6 matching bases. V lost 8 bases, J lost 6 bases, and 19 bases lay in between. CDR3 size: 14 residues. CDR1 and CDR2 from the germline V gene are SNHLY and FYNNEI. CDR3 sequence reads: CASGGGLRGAEAFF. For the CDR3, the DNA is TGTGCCAGCGGGGGGGGCCTGCGGGGCGCTGAAGCTTTCTTT. The whole variable domain, remainder taken from reference TRBV2 and TRBJ1-1, is EPEVTQTPSHQVTQMGQEVILRCVPISNHLYFYWYRQILGQKVEFLVSFYNNEISEKSEIFDDQFSVERPDGSNFTLKIRSTKLEDSAMYFCASGGGLRGAEAFFGQGTRLTVV.

V is TRBV9 and J is TRBJ2-1; D gene uncertain. V dropped 0 bases and J dropped 0 bases, with 10 bases sitting between them. CDR1 is SGDLS, CDR2 YYNGEE, per germline. The CDR3 is 16 amino acids. The CDR3 reads CASSVGSTSSYNEQFF. DNA of the CDR3: TGTGCCAGCAGCGTAGGGTCAACCAGCTCCTACAATGAGCAGTTCTTC.

This clone was seen more than once but under ten times. V gene TRBV6-5 combines with J gene TRBJ2-5, with 8 bases that match TRBD1. CDR1 MNHEY and CDR2 SVGAGI come from the germline V gene. The CDR3 is made up of 14 amino acids. Losses at the gene ends were 2 bases for V and 5 bases for J; bases not matched to a gene: 4. The CDR3 region is CASSYAGGGETQYF. In nucleotides, the CDR3 is TGTGCCAGCAGTTACGCAGGGGGCGGGGAGACCCAGTACTTC.

This clone was detected a few times. This chain joins TRBV28 and TRBJ2-7; D call uncertain. CDR1 is MDHEN and CDR2 is SYDVKM in the germline V gene. This CDR3 is 14 amino acids long. V was cut by 1 base and J by 2 bases, with 9 bases left in between. This chain's CDR3 is CASSLSRVTYEQYF. In DNA, the CDR3 is TGTGCCAGCAGTTTATCCCGGGTCACCTACGAGCAGTACTTC. Full variable domain (missing parts from reference TRBV28 and TRBJ2-7): DVKVTQSSRYLVKRTGEKVFLECVQDMDHENMFWYRQDPGLGLRLIYFSYDVKMKEKGDIPEGYSVSREKKERFSLILESASTNQTSMYLCASSLSRVTYEQYFGPGTRLTVT.

The rearrangement links TRBV7-2 to TRBJ1-2, with a possible D match to TRBD1 (5 bases). The CDR3 extends over 14 amino acids. V lost 2 bases to trimming and J lost 5 bases, with 12 bases between them. The germline gives CDR1 SGHTA, CDR2 FQGNSA. The CDR3 region has the DNA TGTGCCAGCAGCTTACCGGGGGGGTCTTATGGCTACACCTTC. This sequence encodes CASSLPGGSYGYTF.

This clone was seen more than once but under ten times. The rearrangement uses TRBV30 and TRBJ2-1, with unresolved D. The V gene lost 4 bases and the J gene lost 0 bases, with 10 bases spanning the gap. The CDR3 covers 14 residues. Looked up from germline, CDR1 is GTSNPN and CDR2 is SVGIG (reference sequence). This chain's CDR3 is CAWTYSSSYNEQFF. In DNA form, the CDR3 reads TGTGCCTGGACTTACTCTAGCTCCTACAATGAGCAGTTCTTC. Using reference TRBV30 and TRBJ2-1 for the parts outside the CDR3, the full variable domain is SQTIHQWPATLVQPVGSPLSLECTVEGTSNPNLYWYRQAAGRGLQLLFYSVGIGQISSEVPQNLSASRPQDRQFILSSKKLLLSDSGFYLCAWTYSSSYNEQFFGPGTRLTVL.

V is TRBV14 and J is TRBJ1-1, with D unclear. The V and J ends lost 6 bases and 5 bases respectively, with 13 bases between them. Germline V CDR1 and CDR2: SGHDN, FVKESK. This CDR3 spans 13 amino acids. The CDR3, as DNA: TGTGCCAGCAGTAGGCAGGTCGGAACTGAAGCTTTCTTT. Residues: CASSRQVGTEAFF.

In this sample, this clone turned up a few times. The chain combines TRBV7-2 with TRBJ2-1; the D gene is possibly TRBD1 (6 bases). The germline gives CDR1 SGHTA, CDR2 FQGNSA. CDR3 length: 15 residues. Trimming stripped 4 bases from V and 4 bases from J, with 14 bases between. For the CDR3, the DNA is TGTGCCAGCAGCTCAGGGGCAGGAGTTTACAATGAGCAGTTCTTC. It specifies CASSSGAGVYNEQFF.

This clone showed up just a few times. The chain links TRBV25-1 to TRBJ2-5; D possibly corresponds to TRBD1 (5 bases). The CDR3 is made up of 15 amino acids. The V end lost 7 bases, the J end lost 1 base, and 16 bases lay between the germline ends. CDR1 MGHDK and CDR2 SYGVNS come from the germline V gene. This chain's CDR3 is CASTSGGAAQETQYF. CDR3 in DNA: TGTGCCAGCACCAGTGGTGGGGCAGCCCAAGAGACCCAGTACTTC.

A few counts support this clone. The chain has TRBV27 and TRBJ1-6, with unresolved D. Germline V gene data show CDR1 as MNHEY and CDR2 as SMNVEV (reference sequence). The CDR3 spans 14 residues. Deletions cut 5 bases from V and 0 bases from J, with 5 bases between. CDR3 DNA sequence: TGTGCCAGCAGTCCCGTCTCCTATAATTCACCCCTCCACTTT. Translated, it gives CASSPVSYNSPLHF.

This clone was counted a few times. This chain connects TRBV7-2 to TRBJ2-1, with TRBD2 matching 11 bases. Losses at the gene ends were 3 bases for V and 16 bases for J; bases not matched to a gene: 5. The CDR3 totals 12 residues. Per the germline V gene, CDR1 is SGHTA and CDR2 is FQGNSA. The CDR3 DNA is TGTGCCAGCAGCTTTAGCGGGGGGGCCGAATTCTTC. Translating it yields CASSFSGGAEFF.

This clone has only a few counts. The chain employs TRBV2 and TRBJ2-5; 10 nucleotides agree with TRBD2. CDR1 and CDR2 (germline): SNHLY, FYNNEI. The CDR3 contains 14 residues. V dropped 6 bases and J dropped 5; count of bases not matched to a gene: 6. The CDR3, as DNA: TGTGCCAGCAGGGCACTAGCGGGGTCGGAGACCCAGTACTTC. Translating it yields CASRALAGSETQYF.

This clone was recorded a few times. The CDR3 DNA sequence: TGTGCCAGCAGCCTACAAGCCGGGGTTAATTACAATGAGCAGTTCTTC. Translating it yields CASSLQAGVNYNEQFF. V gene TRBV5-4 combines with J gene TRBJ2-1, with D possibly TRBD2 on 5 matching bases. Germline V gene data show CDR1 as SGHNT and CDR2 as YYREEE (reference sequence). The CDR3 length is 16 residues. V was pared by 4 bases and J by 4 bases, with 18 bases between.

This clone occurred a few times. The chain couples TRBV4-1 to TRBJ1-4; TRBD1 matches 7 bases. The trim removed 5 bases at V and 0 bases at J, leaving 12 bases unmatched. The length of the CDR3 is 18 residues. Germline V gene lookup returns CDR1 MGHRA and CDR2 YSYEKL. CDR3 protein: CASSMGQPTLTTNEKLFF. The DNA for the CDR3 is TGCGCCAGCAGCATGGGACAGCCAACCTTAACAACTAATGAAAAACTGTTTTTT.

The V and J genes are TRBV25-1 and TRBJ1-5; TRBD1 matches 8 bases. The CDR3 is made up of 13 amino acids. Germline loops: CDR1 MGHDK, CDR2 SYGVNS. Trimming removed 4 bases from V and 7 bases from J; junction bases left unmatched: 3. Here the CDR3 reads CASSVQGGQPQHF. CDR3 bases: TGTGCCAGCAGTGTACAGGGGGGGCAGCCCCAGCATTTT.

The chain joins TRBV15 to TRBJ2-7; no clear D gene. Germline-derived CDR1 and CDR2 are LNHNV and YYDKDF (reference sequence). This CDR3 comprises 14 residues. Trimming cost V 1 base and J 2 bases, with 9 bases left between them. CDR3 DNA sequence: TGTGCCACCAGCAGAGTCACAGAAACCTACGAGCAGTACTTC. Its translation is CATSRVTETYEQYF.

This clone was found a few times. This chain uses TRBV9 with TRBJ1-1; unclear D gene. V shed 1 base and J shed 0 bases, with 10 bases lying between them. Per germline, CDR1 SGDLS and CDR2 YYNGEE. This CDR3 has 15 residues. Written as DNA, the CDR3 is TGTGCCAGCAGCGTATCTTCGTCTCTGAACACTGAAGCTTTCTTT. As protein: CASSVSSSLNTEAFF.

This clone was seen only a few times. The rearrangement joins TRBV28 to TRBJ2-7, with TRBD2 matching 11 bases. This CDR3 has 16 amino acids. V lost 3 bases to trimming and J lost 2 bases; unmatched junction nucleotides: 6. Germline CDR1 reads MDHEN; CDR2 reads SYDVKM. CDR3 region: CASSLPGTSGTYEQYF. As DNA, the CDR3 is TGTGCCAGCAGTTTGCCCGGGACTAGCGGAACCTACGAGCAGTACTTC.

This clone occurred a few times. J is TRBJ2-1 and V is TRBV5-1; 14 nucleotides align to TRBD2. The CDR3 is 19 residues long. Germline lookup yields CDR1 SGHRS and CDR2 YFSETQ. J was trimmed by 10 bases and V by 2 bases; bases with no gene match: 17. The CDR3 DNA reads TGCGCCAGCAGCTTCGGGAATTTTAGGGGGACTAGCGGGAGTGGGGAGCAGTTCTTC. Its translation is CASSFGNFRGTSGSGEQFF.